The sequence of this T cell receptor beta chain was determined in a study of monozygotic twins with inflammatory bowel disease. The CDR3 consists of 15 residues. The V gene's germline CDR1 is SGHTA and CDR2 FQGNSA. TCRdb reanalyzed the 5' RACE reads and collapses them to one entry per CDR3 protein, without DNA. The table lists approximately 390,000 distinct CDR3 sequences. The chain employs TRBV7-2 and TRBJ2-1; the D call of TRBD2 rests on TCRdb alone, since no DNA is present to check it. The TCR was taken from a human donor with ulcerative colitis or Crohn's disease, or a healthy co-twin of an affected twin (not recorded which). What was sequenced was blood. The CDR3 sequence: CASSSSGTSGIEQFF.